This passage covers 2 T cell receptor beta chains from one sample sequenced in a study of T cell changes during pregnancy in multiple sclerosis. Sequencing used immunoSEQ multiplex PCR; TCRdb keeps in-frame clones, though not all of them. The sample shows tens of thousands of clones, roughly 94% of them seen only once. This sample comprised peripheral blood, obtained in the third trimester of pregnancy. These receptors were taken from a female donor with multiple sclerosis, enrolled in a pregnancy study.

V and J are TRBV6-1 and TRBJ2-2, with TRBD1 matching over 9 bases. Germline CDR1 and CDR2: MNHNS and SASEGT. This CDR3 spans 16 amino acids. Germline trimming cut 2 bases from V and 5 bases from J; bases unmatched to any gene: 6. CDR3 coding DNA: TGTGCCAGCAGTGAATTAGGGACAGGGAAAACCGGGGAGCTGTTTTTT. This encodes CASSELGTGKTGELFF.

The V gene is TRBV4-3, the J gene TRBJ1-4; 7 nucleotides line up with TRBD1. CDR1 is LGHNA, CDR2 YSLEER, per germline. The V segment lost 3 bases and the J segment 5 bases; nucleotides outside the gene matches: 6. The CDR3 loop spans 15 amino acids. CDR3 region: CASSQATGVNEKLFF. In DNA form, the CDR3 reads TGCGCCAGCAGCCAGGCAACAGGGGTGAATGAAAAACTGTTTTTT.